Described below is a single T cell receptor beta chain sequence and its context. This entry belongs to a study of shared clonotypes between healthy human individuals. The table came from immunoSEQ multiplex PCR; TCRdb's copy has only in-frame clones and leaves some out. The sample comprises about 1.5 million clones, 95% to 99% of which are singletons, and roughly 0.45% rests with the top ten. Germline values: CDR1 LNHDA, CDR2 SQIVND (reference sequence). The trim removed 4 bases at V and 1 base at J, leaving 12 bases unmatched. This CDR3 has 20 residues. This receptor was identified in a man younger than 40 in good health. The chain couples TRBV19 to TRBJ2-5, with TRBD2 matching 16 bases. The material sequenced was naive CD4+ T cells sorted from blood. Subset defined: CD45RA+ positively selected. CDR3 DNA sequence: TGTGCCAGTAGTACCCCGGGACTAGCGGGAGGGCTTAACACCCAAGAGACCCAGTACTTC. It yields the protein CASSTPGLAGGLNTQETQYF.